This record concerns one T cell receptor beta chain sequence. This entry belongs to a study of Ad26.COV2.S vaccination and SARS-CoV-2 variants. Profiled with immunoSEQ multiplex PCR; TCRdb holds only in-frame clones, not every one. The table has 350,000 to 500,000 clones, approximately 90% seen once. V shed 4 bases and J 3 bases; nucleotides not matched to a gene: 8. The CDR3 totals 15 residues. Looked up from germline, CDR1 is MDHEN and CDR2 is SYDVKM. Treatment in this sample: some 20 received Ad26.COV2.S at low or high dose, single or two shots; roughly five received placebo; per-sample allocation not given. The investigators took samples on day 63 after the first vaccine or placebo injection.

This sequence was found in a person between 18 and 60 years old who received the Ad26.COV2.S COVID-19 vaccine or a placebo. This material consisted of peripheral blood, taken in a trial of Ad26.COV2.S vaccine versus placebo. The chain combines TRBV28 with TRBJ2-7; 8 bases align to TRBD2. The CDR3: CASSYPGLEGYEQYF. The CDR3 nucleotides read TGTGCCAGCAGTTATCCGGGACTAGAAGGCTACGAGCAGTACTTC. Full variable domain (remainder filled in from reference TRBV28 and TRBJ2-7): DVKVTQSSRYLVKRTGEKVFLECVQDMDHENMFWYRQDPGLGLRLIYFSYDVKMKEKGDIPEGYSVSREKKERFSLILESASTNQTSMYLCASSYPGLEGYEQYFGPGTRLTVT.